This TCR beta chain is from a study of pediatric ulcerative colitis. CDR1 is SGHDT and CDR2 is YYEEEE in the germline V gene. The CDR3 totals 16 residues. The germline V and J ends were trimmed by 4 bases and 4 bases, with 18 bases remaining between them. Repertoires were generated with immunoSEQ multiplex PCR, while TCRdb's copy carries only in-frame clones and drops some. The table has 55,000 to 80,000 clones, just over 75% seen once. The chain joins TRBV5-6 to TRBJ2-1; tentative D call: TRBD2 (6 bases). This TCR was recovered from a boy younger than 18 with moderate ulcerative colitis. The sequenced sample was blood. The CDR3 coding sequence is TGTGCCAGCAGCGGGGCCGGCGGGAATCCGTACAATGAGCAGTTCTTC. Residues: CASSGAGGNPYNEQFF.